This note documents a single TCR beta chain sequence. This entry comes from a study of blood T cell repertoires in COVID-19. Study summary: Whether acute or convalescent, the COVID-19 samples came from the United States, Italy and Spain. PBMCs, B-cell-depleted T cells, or T cells were the source of the cDNA or gDNA that made up the material.

Sequencing used immunoSEQ multiplex PCR; TCRdb keeps in-frame clones, though not all of them. There are about 240,000 clones in the sample; about 90% occur only once, and 7.2% lies in the top ten. Germline V CDR1 and CDR2: ENHRY, SYGVKD. CDR3 length: 15 residues. The J segment lost 0 bases and the V segment lost 5 bases, leaving 2 bases of the junction unmatched. The chain uses TRBV10-3 and TRBJ1-3; 9 bases align to TRBD1. The source of this sequence is a man between 60 and 75 years old who had recovered from COVID-19. The sequencing sample was made of peripheral blood. The CDR3 region is CAISPGQGSGNTIYF. The CDR3 region has the DNA TGTGCCATCAGTCCGGGACAGGGCTCTGGAAACACCATATATTTT.